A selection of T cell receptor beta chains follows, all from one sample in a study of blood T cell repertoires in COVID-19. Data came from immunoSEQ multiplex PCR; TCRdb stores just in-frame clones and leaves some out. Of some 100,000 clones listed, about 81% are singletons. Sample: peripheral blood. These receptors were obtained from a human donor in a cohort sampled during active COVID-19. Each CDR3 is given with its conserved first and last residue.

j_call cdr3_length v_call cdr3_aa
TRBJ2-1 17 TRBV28 CASSSPGQPTPYNEQFF
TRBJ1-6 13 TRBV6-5 CASSYSGTGTLHF
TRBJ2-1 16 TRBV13 CASSPGWGRKYNEQFF
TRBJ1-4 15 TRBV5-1 CASRQLGATNEKLFF
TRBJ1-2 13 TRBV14 CASSPNRVNGYTF
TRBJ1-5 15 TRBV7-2 CASSFPGTGSQPQHF
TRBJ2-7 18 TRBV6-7 CASSRFGQGEIVNYEQYF
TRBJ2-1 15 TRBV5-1 CASSLSTGGHNEQFF
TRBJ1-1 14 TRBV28 CALGQGVRGTEAFF
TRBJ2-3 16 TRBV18 CASSRTSGSSTDTQYF
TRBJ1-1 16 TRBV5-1 CASSLETGNLYTEAFF
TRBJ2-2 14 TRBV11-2 CASSPIAGVGELFF
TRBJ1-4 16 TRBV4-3 CASSVGQGKTNEKLFF
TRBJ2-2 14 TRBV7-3 CASSPQIAAGELFF
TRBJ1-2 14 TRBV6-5 CASTRSPSNYGYTF
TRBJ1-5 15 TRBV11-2 CASSLGISRKQPQHF
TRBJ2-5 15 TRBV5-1 CASTVAWEDQETQYF
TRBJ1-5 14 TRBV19 CASEQGLGNQPQHF
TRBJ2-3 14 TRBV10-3 CAISGGRSTDTQYF
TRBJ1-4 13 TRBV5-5 CASSWETGEKLFF
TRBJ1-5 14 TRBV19 CASSIWGENQPQHF
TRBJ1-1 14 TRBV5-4 CASSLGQMIPEAFF
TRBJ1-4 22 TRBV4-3 CASSQDGPEVALRRYSREKLFF
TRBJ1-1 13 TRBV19 CASTPGGYTEAFF
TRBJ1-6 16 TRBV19 CASSILRQGGNSPLHF
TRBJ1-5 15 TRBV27 CASSSTGPAYTPQHF
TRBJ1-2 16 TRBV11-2 CASSGRTGGYNYGYTF
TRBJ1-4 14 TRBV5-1 CASSLSLSNEKLFF
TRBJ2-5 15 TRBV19 CASSILRQGRETQYF
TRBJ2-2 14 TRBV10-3 CAIRSGVDTGELFF
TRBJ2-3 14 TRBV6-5 CASSYSKLADTQYF
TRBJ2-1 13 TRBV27 CASSFRGYNEQFF
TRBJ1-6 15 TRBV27 CASSLLRVDSSPLHF
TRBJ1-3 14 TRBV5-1 CASSLNEQGNTIYF
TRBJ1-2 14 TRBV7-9 CASSSRDRGSGYTF
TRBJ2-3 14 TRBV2 CASNRQVGTDTQYF
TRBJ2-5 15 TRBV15 CATSSRLVGQETQYF
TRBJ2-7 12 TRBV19 CASSDTDYEQYF
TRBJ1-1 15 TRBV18 CASSPEFAGKTEAFF
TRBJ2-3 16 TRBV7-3 CASSSGLAGSADTQYF